The clone carrying this T cell receptor (beta chain) was seen ten or more times. Its target is not known. This sample was taken from a study of CD8 T cells in ankylosing spondylitis. V was pared by 8 bases and J by 2 bases, with 13 bases between. In germline, CDR1 is ENHRY, CDR2 SYGVKD. The CDR3 spans 14 residues. Study-level points and caveats: Characteristic of ankylosing spondylitis blood, it appeared, was a TCR beta motif comprising several highly homologous variants. There was reportedly significant enrichment of clones that were disease-linked in matched ankylosing spondylitis synovial fluid.

From the 5' RACE reads, TCRdb called clonotypes with MiXCR, one entry per CDR3 protein. This table holds 150,000 to 200,000 distinct CDR3 sequences, about 18% found once. This receptor was obtained from a male donor with ankylosing spondylitis or in good health (not recorded which). The rearrangement links TRBV10-3 to TRBJ1-3; weak D call: TRBD1 (6 bases). Sequenced material: blood, either unsorted or a sorted T cell fraction (not recorded which). The CDR3 sequence is CAIGGEKAGNTIYF. In DNA form, the CDR3 reads TGTGCCATCGGGGGCGAGAAGGCTGGAAACACCATATATTTT.